The 29 T cell receptor beta chains listed next were all sequenced from one sample in a study of blood T cell repertoires in COVID-19. The assay was immunoSEQ multiplex PCR, and TCRdb's table has in-frame clones only and misses some. This table holds about 220,000 clones, around 90% found once. Sequenced: PBMCs or T cells enriched from blood (not recorded which). The source of these receptors is a woman aged 25-40 years who had recovered from COVID-19.

The chain links TRBV5-4 to TRBJ1-2; 10 bases map to TRBD1. The CDR3 length is 16 residues. V lost 0 bases and J lost 3; bases outside the gene matches: 5. Germline CDR1 SGHNT, CDR2 YYREEE (reference sequence). CDR3 region: CASSLEGQGKYYGYTF. CDR3 coding DNA: TGTGCCAGCAGCTTGGAGGGACAGGGGAAGTACTATGGCTACACCTTC.

The chain couples TRBV2 to TRBJ2-7, with D hard to call. Germline V CDR1 and CDR2: SNHLY, FYNNEI. This CDR3 region has 12 residues. V was pared by 5 bases and J by 3 bases, with 8 bases between. The CDR3: CASSPGLYEQYF. DNA for the CDR3: TGTGCCAGCAGTCCTGGGCTCTACGAGCAGTACTTC.

Only a few counts were recorded for this clone. The chain employs TRBV19 and TRBJ1-5; no firm D call. The germline CDR1 and CDR2 sequences are LNHDA and SQIVND (reference sequence). The CDR3 contains 16 residues. V gave up 3 bases and J gave up 1 base, with 13 bases separating them. CDR3 sequence reads: CASSMEWGGSNQPQHF. The CDR3 DNA is TGTGCCAGTAGTATGGAGTGGGGAGGGAGCAATCAGCCCCAGCATTTT.

This chain links TRBV3-1 (or the pseudogene TRBV3-2) with TRBJ1-2; the D is unclear. The V gene lost 6 bases and the J gene lost 5 bases, with 10 bases spanning the gap. The CDR3 extends over 12 amino acids. Germline lookup yields CDR1 LGHDT and CDR2 YNNKEL (reference sequence). The CDR3 bases are TGTGCCAGCAGTCCCACCGGGTATGGCTACACCTTC. Translating it yields CASSPTGYGYTF.

V gene TRBV5-4 combines with J gene TRBJ1-5; 10 bases are shared with TRBD1. V dropped 0 bases and J dropped 6; count of bases not matched to a gene: 3. CDR1 and CDR2 from the germline V gene are SGHNT and YYREEE (reference sequence). The CDR3 has 15 residues. Here the CDR3 reads CASSLGGQGSQPQHF. CDR3 bases: TGTGCCAGCAGCTTGGGGGGACAGGGGAGTCAGCCCCAGCATTTT.

This clone has only a few counts. The chain couples TRBV5-6 to TRBJ1-1; the match to TRBD1 covers 8 bases. Trimming took 4 bases from V and 4 from J; bases not matched to a gene: 9. The CDR3 covers 15 residues. Germline lookup yields CDR1 SGHDT and CDR2 YYEEEE. The CDR3 here is CASSATDRAGTEAFF. In DNA, the CDR3 is TGTGCCAGCAGCGCGACGGACAGGGCGGGCACTGAAGCTTTCTTT.

V is TRBV5-1 and J is TRBJ2-3, with 11 bases that match TRBD2. Trimming removed 1 base from V and 4 bases from J; junction bases left unmatched: 11. This CDR3 is 18 amino acids long. The germline gives CDR1 SGHRS, CDR2 YFSETQ. CDR3 sequence: CASSLNPPSGGSADTQYF. The CDR3 DNA sequence: TGCGCCAGCAGCTTGAATCCCCCTAGCGGGGGGTCGGCAGATACGCAGTATTTT. The full variable domain, its missing parts supplied by reference TRBV5-1 and TRBJ2-3, is KAGVTQTPRYLIKTRGQQVTLSCSPISGHRSVSWYQQTPGQGLQFLFEYFSETQRNKGNFPGRFSGRQFSNSRSEMNVSTLELGDSALYLCASSLNPPSGGSADTQYFGPGTRLTVL.

This chain joins TRBV6-1 and TRBJ2-7; D unresolved. The V gene's germline CDR1 is MNHNS and CDR2 SASEGT. The CDR3 length is 16 residues. The V gene lost 1 base and the J gene lost 6 bases, with 19 bases spanning the gap. CDR3 sequence: CASSEVGSIGDSEQYF. In DNA form, the CDR3 reads TGTGCCAGCAGTGAAGTTGGGTCGATCGGTGACTCCGAGCAGTACTTC.

This clone was seen once. This sequence joins TRBV6-5 and TRBJ2-7, with a tentative D call TRBD1 (6 bases). This CDR3 is 13 amino acids long. The V end lost 5 bases, the J end lost 0 bases, and 8 bases lay between the germline ends. The germline V gene has CDR1 MNHEY and CDR2 SVGAGI. CDR3: CASSLGGSYEQYF. CDR3 DNA sequence: TGTGCCAGCAGTCTAGGGGGCTCCTACGAGCAGTACTTC.

In its sample, this clone was seen once. The CDR3 is CASRTGIRSYNEQFF. CDR3 nucleotide sequence: TGTGCCAGCAGGACAGGGATAAGGTCCTACAATGAGCAGTTCTTC. The rearrangement uses TRBV5-4 and TRBJ2-1; TRBD1 matches 7 bases. Unmatched junction bases numbered 6, after V lost 5 bases and J lost 1 base. Germline values: CDR1 SGHNT, CDR2 YYREEE (reference sequence). The CDR3 totals 15 residues.

The chain recombines TRBV11-2 with TRBJ2-4; 11 nucleotides line up with TRBD2. There are 14 residues in the CDR3. V shed 5 bases, J shed 8 bases, and the junction held 5 bases outside the gene matches. Germline V gene lookup returns CDR1 SGHAT and CDR2 FQNNGV. CDR3 in amino acids: CASSLSGGADIQYF. In DNA, the CDR3 is TGTGCCAGCAGCCTTAGCGGGGGGGCAGACATTCAGTACTTC.

Remarks on this clone: Other DNA sequences in this specimen translate into the identical CDR3. This chain links TRBV4-1 with TRBJ2-7; 8 nucleotides align to TRBD1. The germline gives CDR1 MGHRA, CDR2 YSYEKL. J lost 1 base, V lost 4 bases, and 3 bases had no gene match. The length of the CDR3 is 14 residues. The CDR3 nucleotides read TGCGCCAGCAGCCCCGGGACAGGTTCCTACGAGCAGTACTTC. This gives the protein CASSPGTGSYEQYF.

In this sample, this clone turned up once. The V and J genes are TRBV4-2 and TRBJ2-1; the D gene is possibly TRBD2 (5 bases). This CDR3 spans 18 amino acids. Trimming pared 0 bases from V and 3 bases from J, leaving 18 bases between. Germline CDR1 is LGHNA and CDR2 is YNFKEQ. The CDR3 DNA follows: TGTGCCAGCAGCCAAGAAATTGAGACCAGCGGCCTCTACAATGAGCAGTTCTTC. This translates into CASSQEIETSGLYNEQFF.

This chain joins TRBV4-3 and TRBJ2-3, with a tentative D call TRBD2 (6 bases). This CDR3 spans 16 amino acids. The germline V gene encodes CDR1 LGHNA and CDR2 YSLEER. Trimming stripped 0 bases from V and 3 bases from J, with 13 bases between. The DNA of the CDR3 is TGCGCCAGCAGCCAAGACTCGGGGGAGGTGACAGATACGCAGTATTTT. Translation gives CASSQDSGEVTDTQYF.

In this sample, this clone turned up a few times. The gene calls are TRBV6-5 and TRBJ2-2, with D possibly matching TRBD1 (5 bases). Germline CDR1 is MNHEY and CDR2 is SVGAGI. The length of the CDR3 is 12 residues. V lost 6 bases, J lost 7 bases, and 9 bases lay in between. CDR3 DNA sequence: TGTGCCAGCAGCCGCGGACACGGGGAGCTGTTTTTT. This translates into CASSRGHGELFF.

The rearrangement uses TRBV7-3 and TRBJ2-3; unclear D gene. The CDR3 has 14 amino acids. The germline gives CDR1 SGHTA, CDR2 FQGTGA. Trimming took off 2 bases at V and 2 bases at J, with 8 bases between the two ends. The CDR3 loop is CASSLGDPTDTQYF. The DNA of the CDR3 is TGTGCCAGCAGCTTAGGAGACCCCACAGATACGCAGTATTTT.

In DNA, the CDR3 is TGTGCCAGCAGCACGGACAGGTCGCGAGGCACAGATACGCAGTATTTT. It codes for CASSTDRSRGTDTQYF. J is TRBJ2-3 and V is TRBV5-4; TRBD1 matches at 7 bases. CDR1 is SGHNT and CDR2 is YYREEE in the germline V gene (reference sequence). This CDR3 contains 16 residues. The trim removed 4 bases at V and 1 base at J, leaving 9 bases unmatched.

This clone occurred a few times. The chain recombines TRBV4-1 with TRBJ1-2; D might be TRBD1 (5 bases). The CDR3 is 15 amino acids. CDR1 and CDR2 from the germline V gene are MGHRA and YSYEKL. The V gene lost 0 bases and the J gene lost 8 bases, with 16 bases spanning the gap. Here the CDR3 DNA reads TGCGCCAGCAGCCAAGATCGGGGGTTATCAAGCGGCTACACCTTC. As protein: CASSQDRGLSSGYTF.

The chain links TRBV5-1 to TRBJ1-2, with 7 nucleotides matching TRBD1. CDR1 and CDR2 (germline): SGHRS, YFSETQ. CDR3 length: 15 residues. After removal of 2 bases from V and 0 bases from J, the junction contained 4 bases not matched to a gene. CDR3 coding DNA: TGCGCCAGCAGCTTCGCGGGGACAGCTAACTATGGCTACACCTTC. It yields the protein CASSFAGTANYGYTF.

This chain uses TRBV21-1 with TRBJ2-2; the table's TRBD1 call for D was not verified on the DNA. TRBV21-1 is an annotated pseudogene. This CDR3 has 16 residues. CDR3 sequence reads: CASSIQGKAHTGELFF. The CDR3 DNA is TGTGCCAGCAGCATACAGGGGAAAGCGCACACCGGGGAGCTGTTTTTT.

This chain links TRBV10-3 with TRBJ2-3; 8 positions agree with TRBD2. In germline, CDR1 is ENHRY, CDR2 SYGVKD. The V and J ends lost 6 bases and 2 bases, in that order; junction bases with no gene match: 1. The CDR3 totals 13 residues. Here the CDR3 reads CAIRLADTDTQYF. CDR3 nucleotides: TGTGCCATCAGACTAGCGGACACAGATACGCAGTATTTT.

The genes are TRBV2 and TRBJ1-1; no reliable D call. The V and J ends lost 7 bases and 4 bases respectively, with 16 bases between them. Germline CDR1 SNHLY, CDR2 FYNNEI. The CDR3 extends over 14 amino acids. The DNA for the CDR3 is TGTGCCAGCACCCGACCGAGGGATCGCACTGAAGCTTTCTTT. This encodes CASTRPRDRTEAFF.

The rearrangement joins TRBV11-2 to TRBJ2-3; 8 nucleotides match TRBD1. The CDR3 has 14 amino acids. V was clipped by 3 bases and J by 3 bases; unmatched bases: 2. Germline loops: CDR1 SGHAT, CDR2 FQNNGV. CDR3 protein: CASSFTGGTDTQYF. DNA for the CDR3: TGTGCCAGCAGCTTCACAGGGGGGACAGATACGCAGTATTTT.

The rearrangement joins TRBV4-2 to TRBJ2-5; D possibly corresponds to TRBD2 (5 bases). The CDR3 has 13 residues. CDR1 and CDR2 (germline): LGHNA, YNFKEQ. V lost 1 base and J lost 4, with 7 bases in between. The CDR3 is CASSQGGLETQYF. DNA for the CDR3: TGTGCCAGCAGCCAAGGCGGGCTAGAGACCCAGTACTTC.

The CDR3: CASSLDPVNYGYTF. The CDR3 region has the DNA TGCGCCAGCAGCTTGGATCCCGTAAACTATGGCTACACCTTC. The V gene is TRBV5-1, the J gene TRBJ1-2, with D uncertain. Germline CDR1 SGHRS, CDR2 YFSETQ. Trimming removed 0 bases at V and 2 bases at J, with 8 bases between. The CDR3 spans 14 residues.

V gene TRBV4-3 combines with J gene TRBJ2-7, with TRBD1 matching over 8 bases. The CDR3 loop spans 15 amino acids. V lost 4 bases, J lost 2 bases, and 7 bases stayed unmatched. The germline CDR1 and CDR2 sequences are LGHNA and YSLEER. The CDR3, as DNA: TGCGCCAGCAGCCTGATCCTGACAGGGGCCTACGAGCAGTACTTC. This encodes CASSLILTGAYEQYF.

The chain combines TRBV7-8 with TRBJ2-1; 8 nucleotides match TRBD1. Germline CDR1 SGHVS, CDR2 FQNEAQ. V lost 10 bases, J lost 6 bases, and 11 bases stayed unmatched. This CDR3 comprises 14 residues. CDR3 sequence: CATSPTGAGNEQFF. The DNA for the CDR3 is TGTGCCACCTCACCGACAGGGGCGGGCAATGAGCAGTTCTTC.

This chain links TRBV9 with TRBJ2-1; 9 positions match TRBD1. The CDR3 has 13 residues. The V and J ends lost 7 bases and 8 bases, in that order; junction bases with no gene match: 7. Germline V gene lookup returns CDR1 SGDLS and CDR2 YYNGEE. CDR3 residues: CASGGTGSYEQFF. The DNA for the CDR3 is TGTGCCAGCGGAGGGACAGGGAGTTATGAGCAGTTCTTC.

J is TRBJ2-1 and V is TRBV10-3, with TRBD2 as a possible D gene (7 bases). V was trimmed by 3 bases and J by 9 bases, leaving 21 bases between them. This CDR3 spans 16 amino acids. Germline lookup yields CDR1 ENHRY and CDR2 SYGVKD. The CDR3 spells CAISDPARGGGIEQFF. Here the CDR3 DNA reads TGTGCCATCAGTGACCCGGCCCGGGGAGGGGGGATTGAGCAGTTCTTC.